This T cell receptor beta chain is from a study of PD-1 blockade in classical Hodgkin lymphoma. Time point noted: cycle 4 day 1 (C4D1), after five to seven weeks of nivolumab. No patient escaped relapse after autologous stem cell transplantation, and brentuximab vedotin exposure varied. The patients, who had relapsed/refractory classical Hodgkin lymphoma, achieved best responses of complete response, partial response or progressive disease. The CDR3 runs to 14 residues. With 0 bases removed from V and 2 bases from J, the gap between germline ends came to 8 bases. The germline V gene encodes CDR1 SGHNT and CDR2 YYREEE (reference sequence). Study-level points and caveats: When nivolumab was started under 1 year after ASCT, patients were excluded.

On this clone itself: Its antigen remains unknown.

Produced via immunoSEQ multiplex PCR; TCRdb's table is partial and in-frame only. The sample lists tens of thousands of clones, approximately 80% occurring once. The receptor's source is a human donor with classical Hodgkin lymphoma. Specimen: peripheral blood mononuclear cells (PBMCs), collected before the fourth cycle of nivolumab. The rearrangement joins TRBV5-4 to TRBJ1-1; perhaps TRBD1 as D (6 bases). CDR3 region: CASSLAQGNTEAFF. Written as DNA, the CDR3 is TGTGCCAGCAGCTTGGCACAGGGAAACACTGAAGCTTTCTTT.